This T cell receptor beta chain originates from a study of blood T cell repertoires in COVID-19. Trimming cost V 5 bases and J 3 bases, with 17 bases left between them. Germline CDR1 is MDHEN and CDR2 is SYDVKM. The CDR3 consists of 15 residues. Repertoires were generated with immunoSEQ multiplex PCR, while TCRdb's copy carries only in-frame clones and drops some. The sample has approximately 230,000 clones, 83% seen once. Sample: peripheral blood. This chain links TRBV28 with TRBJ2-7, with D possibly being TRBD2 (5 bases). The sequence came from a man older than 75 with acute or convalescent COVID-19. In DNA, the CDR3 is TGTGCCAGCAGTCCATCACCCGACGGGATCTACGAGCAGTACTTC. It yields the protein CASSPSPDGIYEQYF.